This T cell receptor beta chain was found in a study of CD8 T cells in ankylosing spondylitis (dated by TCRdb to about 2017). Describing the broader study: T cell receptor beta repertoires were profiled in healthy donors and ankylosing spondylitis patients so that disease-linked TCR variants could be found. Peripheral blood samples were taken, and synovial fluid was additionally collected from ankylosing spondylitis patients. The full study cohort was made up of about 25 ankylosing spondylitis patients and 108 healthy donors.

TCRdb shows the sequencer as Illumina HiSeq 2500. Quantitative 5'-RACE with molecular barcodes was the method used to prepare the TCR beta libraries. The paper's data handling went like this. A new computational method, built on a probabilistic model of VDJ rearrangement, was used to identify disease-linked TCR variants. TCRdb ran its own pipeline on the public reads, namely fastp trimming at Q25 and MiXCR clone calling, and kept in-frame beta chains. Rows with a matching CDR3 protein are joined into one entry that keeps the most common DNA and genes. The V and J calls come from TCRdb's annotation, not from the publication. The sample yields 45,000 to 65,000 distinct CDR3 sequences; 7.4% were counted once. The ten largest make up around 8.5% of the sample. This clonotype was detected ten times or more. The specificity of this receptor is unknown. Base qualities are not provided; no much larger clone lies one nucleotide away.

General conclusions and limits of the study: Blood from ankylosing spondylitis patients appeared to be characterized by a TCR beta motif composed of 7 to 9 highly homologous amino acid variants. According to the report, matched synovial fluid samples from ankylosing spondylitis patients were significantly enriched for the disease-linked clones. Some of the motif variants had been reported before in the synovial fluid and blood of reactive arthritis patients, a finding that suggests common disease-initiation mechanisms. The disease-linked clones showed a CD8+ phenotype and occurred at relatively low frequencies in peripheral blood.

The CDR3 holds 16 amino acids from the cysteine to the phenylalanine. Of the read, only the CDR3 DNA is kept; its 48 bases are in frame from base 1. The junction shows trimming of 5 bases on V and 2 bases on J, and the gene matches do not reach 9 bases of it. The rearrangement combines TRBV12-3 or TRBV12-4 with TRBJ2-1; 7 bases in between match TRBD1. The sequence was obtained from a female donor with ankylosing spondylitis or in good health (not recorded which). The sample was blood, either unsorted or a sorted T cell fraction (not recorded which). The nucleotide sequence reads TGTGCCAGCAGTGGCCGTGGCAGGGGGACCTACAATGAGCAGTTCTTC. This sequence encodes CASSGRGRGTYNEQFF.